One sample yielded the 14 T cell receptor beta chains listed below, sequenced in a study of shared clonotypes between healthy human individuals. Clones were sequenced by immunoSEQ multiplex PCR, and TCRdb holds only the in-frame ones, with some missing. The sample has more than 2,000,000 clones, 80% to 95% seen once. The sequenced material came from naive CD4+ T cells from PBMCs. Regarding subset: CD45RA+ positively selected. These receptor sequences come from a man between 18 and 29 years old in good health. Some clones in this sample may be carry-over from other donors' samples.

V is TRBV27 and J is TRBJ2-1, with D possibly matching TRBD1 (5 bases). CDR3 length: 19 amino acids. Trimming cost V 5 bases and J 8 bases, with 31 bases left between them. Germline values: CDR1 MNHEY, CDR2 SMNVEV (reference sequence). The CDR3 is CASSPIGALILANSDEQFF. CDR3 nucleotide sequence: TGTGCCAGCAGTCCTATAGGGGCGTTAATATTAGCAAATTCTGATGAGCAGTTCTTC.

This clone was seen a single time. Distinct nucleotide sequences in the sample also encode this CDR3. The chain uses TRBV5-1 and TRBJ1-1; 11 bases agree with TRBD1. J gave up 0 bases and V 4 bases, and 5 bases lay outside the gene matches. The V gene's germline CDR1 is SGHRS and CDR2 YFSETQ. The CDR3 has 16 amino acids. The CDR3 nucleotides read TGCGCCAGCAGCCCGGGGACAGGGGGAATGAACACTGAAGCTTTCTTT. This gives the protein CASSPGTGGMNTEAFF.

V is TRBV19 and J is TRBJ2-1, with 9 bases aligning to TRBD2. V dropped 3 bases and J dropped 9; count of bases not matched to a gene: 9. This CDR3 is 15 amino acids long. In germline, CDR1 is LNHDA, CDR2 SQIVND (reference sequence). The CDR3 region has the DNA TGTGCCAGTAGTATCGGTAGCGGGAGTAGGGGTGAGCAGTTCTTC. As protein: CASSIGSGSRGEQFF.

A single count supports this clone. V gene TRBV6-6 combines with J gene TRBJ1-3; the D is unclear. V lost 4 bases, J lost 5 bases, and 6 bases lay in between. Germline V lookup: CDR1 MNHNY, CDR2 SVGAGI (reference sequence). The CDR3 totals 12 residues. CDR3 amino acids: CASSWARNTIYF. In nucleotides, the CDR3 is TGTGCCAGCAGTTGGGCAAGAAACACCATATATTTT.

The CDR3, as DNA: TGCGCCAGCAGCTCCTTACCGACAGGGGCGGTCCAAGCTTTCTTT. Translating it yields CASSSLPTGAVQAFF. This sequence joins TRBV5-1 and TRBJ1-1; 8 bases agree with TRBD1. Trimming removed 3 bases from V and 9 bases from J; junction bases left unmatched: 13. Germline V gene data show CDR1 as SGHRS and CDR2 as YFSETQ. This CDR3 contains 15 residues.

V is TRBV5-1 and J is TRBJ2-5; TRBD2 matches at 14 bases. Germline V gives CDR1 SGHRS, CDR2 YFSETQ. The CDR3 runs to 19 residues. Trimming took 3 bases from V and 5 from J; bases not matched to a gene: 15. CDR3 amino acids: CASSSGLAGGPSGGETQYF. CDR3 DNA: TGCGCCAGCAGCTCCGGACTAGCGGGAGGCCCCTCGGGTGGGGAGACCCAGTACTTC.

The rearrangement links TRBV6-5 to TRBJ2-1, with D perhaps matching TRBD2 (5 bases). The germline V and J ends were trimmed by 4 bases and 7 bases, with 17 bases remaining between them. Looked up from germline, CDR1 is MNHEY and CDR2 is SVGAGI. This CDR3 comprises 15 residues. CDR3: CASSSPSRLGNEQFF. Here the CDR3 DNA reads TGTGCCAGCAGTTCGCCTAGCAGATTAGGGAATGAGCAGTTCTTC.

In nucleotides, the CDR3 is TGTGCCAGCAGCGGGCTCGTCAGTGCTGGAAACACCATATATTTT. Encoded protein: CASSGLVSAGNTIYF. This sequence joins TRBV7-8 and TRBJ1-3; D remains ambiguous. Germline values: CDR1 SGHVS, CDR2 FQNEAQ. This CDR3 spans 15 amino acids. V was cut by 5 bases and J by 2 bases, with 13 bases left in between. Together with reference TRBV7-8 and TRBJ1-3, the CDR3 gives the full variable domain: GAGVSQSPRYKVAKRGQDVALRCDPISGHVSLFWYQQALGQGPEFLTYFQNEAQLDKSGLPSDRFFAERPEGSVSTLKIQRTQQEDSAVYLCASSGLVSAGNTIYFGEGSWLTVV.

The chain combines TRBV2 with TRBJ1-1; D remains unclear. Germline CDR1 is SNHLY and CDR2 is FYNNEI. Between the trimmed V and J ends, which lost 6 bases and 0 bases, there was a span of 11 bases. The CDR3 is 14 amino acids. DNA of the CDR3: TGTGCCAGCAGACCCGACGGGGTGAACACTGAAGCTTTCTTT. It yields the protein CASRPDGVNTEAFF.

Turning to this clone: Distinct nucleotide sequences in the sample also encode this CDR3. The chain has TRBV5-1 and TRBJ2-1, with 12 bases aligning to TRBD2. CDR1 SGHRS and CDR2 YFSETQ come from the germline V gene. After removal of 4 bases from V and 6 bases from J, the junction contained 5 bases not matched to a gene. CDR3 size: 15 residues. The CDR3 protein is CASSLGLAGLNEQFF. As DNA, the CDR3 is TGCGCCAGCAGCCTCGGACTAGCGGGACTCAATGAGCAGTTCTTC.

The chain is built from TRBV12-5 and TRBJ1-2; D is unresolved. The CDR3 covers 16 residues. CDR1 LGHNT and CDR2 FRNRAP come from the germline V gene. V lost 2 bases to trimming and J lost 3 bases, with 16 bases between them. The CDR3 DNA is TGTGCTAGTGGTTTGCCCTCACATGGGCCGGACTATGGCTACACCTTC. Its translation: CASGLPSHGPDYGYTF.

The count of this clone is one. The chain uses TRBV19 and TRBJ2-4, with TRBD2 matching over 13 bases. V was pared by 6 bases and J by 0 bases, with 20 bases of the junction left unmatched. CDR3 size: 22 residues. Germline loops: CDR1 LNHDA, CDR2 SQIVND (reference sequence). DNA of the CDR3: TGTGCCAGTAGCCTTGTCTGGACTAGCGGGAGCGGTTTGCAGGGAGCCAAAAACATTCAGTACTTC. Amino acid sequence: CASSLVWTSGSGLQGAKNIQYF.

The chain carries TRBV14 and TRBJ2-1, with 7 bases fitting TRBD2. V dropped 5 bases and J dropped 12; count of bases not matched to a gene: 4. This CDR3 is 11 amino acids long. In germline, CDR1 is SGHDN, CDR2 FVKESK. CDR3 residues: CASSFSGLQFF. The CDR3 DNA reads TGTGCCAGCAGCTTTAGCGGGTTGCAGTTCTTC.

The V and J genes are TRBV7-8 and TRBJ2-2; no definite D call. This CDR3 is built from 14 residues. Germline V gene lookup returns CDR1 SGHVS and CDR2 FQNEAQ. Trimming left V 1 base short and J 3 bases short, with 6 bases between. The CDR3 DNA reads as TGTGCCAGCAGCTTAGTCCCATACACCGGGGAGCTGTTTTTT. As protein: CASSLVPYTGELFF.